A selection of T cell receptor beta chains follows, all from one sample in a study of CD8+ T cells in alopecia areata. Sequenced by immunoSEQ multiplex PCR; TCRdb stores in-frame clones only, minus some. This table holds about 180,000 clones, approximately 50% found once. The sample consisted of CD8+ T cells sorted from blood, taken at week 52, from a patient treated with tofacitinib. Source of these receptors: a human donor with alopecia areata. The CDR3 runs from the conserved cysteine through the conserved F or W. The D gene is left open where the match is weak. Size values are once, few and many counts, or a class for expanded clones, and some rows have none.

v_call	d_call	cdr3_length	j_call	clone_size	cdr3_aa	cdr3_nt
TRBV6-1	.	13	TRBJ1-5	few	CASRRDLNQPQHF	TGTGCCAGCAGGAGGGACCTCAATCAGCCCCAGCATTTT
TRBV29-1	.	10	TRBJ1-2	.	CSVAEYGYTF	TGCAGCGTTGCGGAATATGGCTACACCTTC
TRBV27	TRBD2	12	TRBJ2-7	.	CASSLGGDEQYF	TGTGCCAGCAGTTTAGGGGGGGACGAGCAGTACTTC
TRBV4-1	TRBD1	16	TRBJ1-2	once	CASSQPWEDRVGGYTF	TGCGCCAGCAGCCAACCCTGGGAGGACAGGGTGGGCGGCTACACCTTC
TRBV5-1	.	15	TRBJ2-7	few	CASSLEAGTLWEQYF	TGCGCCAGCAGCTTGGAAGCCGGGACACTCTGGGAGCAGTACTTC
TRBV30	.	15	TRBJ1-4	.	CAWSAPRGEREKLFF	TGTGCCTGGAGTGCCCCCCGCGGGGAGCGCGAAAAACTGTTTTTT
TRBV7-9	TRBD1	13	TRBJ1-2	few	CASSLGTDYGYTF	TGTGCCAGCAGCTTGGGGACAGACTATGGCTACACCTTC
TRBV27	.	17	TRBJ2-2	.	CASSFVASAANTWELFF	TGTGCCAGCAGTTTTGTTGCATCGGCAGCTAACACCTGGGAGCTGTTTTTT
TRBV6-5	.	13	TRBJ1-1	.	CASSYEGSTEAFF	TGTGCCAGCAGTTACGAGGGAAGCACTGAAGCTTTCTTT
TRBV29-1	.	11	TRBJ1-2	few	CSVGTLYGYTF	TGCAGCGTTGGCACCCTCTATGGCTACACCTTC
TRBV29-1	.	11	TRBJ2-5	.	CSVSFAETQYF	TGCAGCGTTTCTTTTGCGGAGACCCAGTACTTC
TRBV4-1	.	17	TRBJ2-7	few	CASSQGSGAVGSYEQYF	TGCGCCAGCAGCCAAGGCTCGGGTGCCGTGGGATCCTACGAGCAGTACTTC
TRBV4-1	.	15	TRBJ1-5	.	CASSQWGEPPTAQHF	TGCGCCAGCAGCCAATGGGGTGAACCCCCCACGGCCCAGCATTTT
TRBV27	.	13	TRBJ2-3	.	CASTPSGTDTQYF	TGTGCCAGCACACCTAGCGGCACAGATACGCAGTATTTT
TRBV10-3	TRBD2	15	TRBJ2-2	.	CAISDRLANTGELFF	TGTGCCATCAGTGACAGACTAGCAAACACCGGGGAGCTGTTTTTT
TRBV7-6	.	14	TRBJ2-5	few	CASSLFQGQETQYF	TGTGCCAGCAGCTTATTCCAGGGGCAAGAGACCCAGTACTTC
TRBV6-5	.	11	TRBJ2-7	few	CASSSPHEQYF	TGTGCCAGCAGTTCCCCCCACGAGCAGTACTTC
TRBV27	.	16	TRBJ2-7	.	CASSLSGRRATYEQYF	TGTGCCAGCAGTTTATCCGGCCGGAGGGCGACCTACGAGCAGTACTTC
TRBV6-1	TRBD2	16	TRBJ2-5	.	CASSGILRGAEETQYF	TGTGCCAGCAGTGGGATCCTGCGGGGGGCCGAGGAGACCCAGTACTTC
TRBV4-3	TRBD2	14	TRBJ2-1	.	CASSQDREGNEQFF	TGCGCCAGCAGCCAAGATAGGGAGGGCAATGAGCAGTTCTTC
TRBV5-4	TRBD1	13	TRBJ1-5	.	CASSVDRGQPQHF	TGTGCCAGCAGCGTGGACAGGGGTCAGCCCCAGCATTTT
TRBV4-1	.	12	TRBJ1-6	.	CASSQFNSPLHF	TGCGCCAGCAGCCAATTTAATTCACCCCTCCACTTT
TRBV7-9	.	12	TRBJ2-7	few	CASSLGSAEQYF	TGTGCCAGCAGCTTAGGGTCTGCCGAGCAGTACTTC
TRBV19	.	13	TRBJ1-6	.	CASKLQMRSPLHF	TGTGCCAGTAAACTCCAGATGAGATCACCCCTCCACTTT
TRBV4-3	.	14	TRBJ2-7	.	CASSQDWGAYEQYF	TGCGCCAGCAGCCAAGATTGGGGGGCCTACGAGCAGTACTTC
TRBV14	.	15	TRBJ2-7	once	CASSPPASGPHEQYF	TGTGCCAGCAGCCCTCCAGCCTCTGGACCACACGAGCAGTACTTC
TRBV7-2	.	14	TRBJ2-4	few	CASSLRGTKNIQYF	TGTGCCAGCAGCTTGCGGGGAACCAAAAACATTCAGTACTTC
TRBV4-1	.	14	TRBJ2-3	.	CASSQGRGADTQYF	TGCGCCAGCAGCCAAGGAAGGGGTGCAGATACGCAGTATTTT
TRBV7-9	.	14	TRBJ2-5	few	CASSKEGLPETQYF	TGTGCCAGCAGCAAGGAGGGGCTCCCAGAGACCCAGTACTTC
TRBV11-1	TRBD2	15	TRBJ2-1	once	CASSPAGDWGDEQFF	TGTGCCAGCAGCCCGGCGGGGGATTGGGGCGATGAGCAGTTCTTC
TRBV5-1	.	16	TRBJ1-1	few	CASSPLRIVLNTEAFF	TGCGCCAGCAGCCCGCTAAGGATAGTTTTGAACACTGAAGCTTTCTTT
TRBV29-1	TRBD2	16	TRBJ2-1	.	CSVERASGGRINEQFF	TGCAGCGTTGAAAGGGCTAGCGGGGGACGTATCAATGAGCAGTTCTTC
TRBV7-6	.	14	TRBJ1-2	.	CASSLVEGSEGYTF	TGTGCCAGCAGCTTAGTAGAGGGCTCCGAGGGCTACACCTTC
TRBV4-2	.	17	TRBJ1-5	.	CASSQEGGALSNQPQHF	TGTGCCAGCAGCCAAGAAGGCGGGGCCCTAAGCAATCAGCCCCAGCATTTT
TRBV6-7	.	13	TRBJ2-5	.	CQKPGQWQETQYF	TGTCAGAAACCCGGACAGTGGCAAGAGACCCAGTACTTC
TRBV30	.	13	TRBJ2-1	.	CAWRGLAGNEQFF	TGTGCCTGGAGAGGGCTAGCCGGCAATGAGCAGTTCTTC
TRBV30	TRBD1	15	TRBJ1-2	.	CAWRSMGQGGYGYTF	TGTGCCTGGAGATCGATGGGACAGGGCGGCTATGGCTACACCTTC
TRBV27	.	13	TRBJ1-5	.	CASRPGGNQPQHF	TGTGCCAGCCGTCCCGGTGGGAATCAGCCCCAGCATTTT
TRBV5-5	.	19	TRBJ2-3	few	CASSLAPGERVTGTDTQYF	TGTGCCAGCAGCTTGGCCCCCGGGGAGAGGGTCACGGGCACAGATACGCAGTATTTT
TRBV6-5	.	15	TRBJ1-6	few	CASSYWGDGISPLHF	TGTGCCAGCAGTTACTGGGGGGACGGAATATCACCCCTCCACTTT
TRBV5-6	TRBD2	17	TRBJ2-1	.	CASSPSPRTSRYNEQFF	TGTGCCAGCAGCCCATCGCCAAGGACTAGCAGATACAATGAGCAGTTCTTC
TRBV13	.	16	TRBJ2-5	once	CASSQIELTGQETQYF	TGTGCCAGCAGCCAAATTGAATTGACAGGTCAAGAGACCCAGTACTTC
TRBV14	.	14	TRBJ2-2	few	CASSQVQGAGELFF	TGTGCCAGCAGCCAAGTACAGGGTGCCGGGGAGCTGTTTTTT
TRBV5-1	.	12	TRBJ1-1	.	CASSLSHEEAFF	TGCGCCAGCAGCTTGAGTCACGAGGAAGCTTTCTTT
TRBV7-9	.	15	TRBJ2-1	.	CASSSTSGSYNEQFF	TGTGCCAGCAGCAGCACTAGTGGCTCCTACAATGAGCAGTTCTTC
TRBV11-2	TRBD1	18	TRBJ2-3	.	CASSSNRIGQGILDTQYF	TGTGCCAGCAGCTCTAACCGTATCGGACAGGGGATTCTAGATACGCAGTATTTT
TRBV7-2	TRBD1	14	TRBJ2-5	.	CASSETGNEETQYF	TGTGCCAGCAGCGAGACAGGGAATGAGGAGACCCAGTACTTC
TRBV6-5	.	12	TRBJ1-1	.	CASRTGSDEAFF	TGTGCCAGCAGAACAGGGTCGGATGAAGCTTTCTTT
TRBV6-6	TRBD1	12	TRBJ1-6	.	CAGGQYNSPLHF	TGTGCGGGGGGACAGTATAATTCACCCCTCCACTTT
TRBV9	TRBD1	14	TRBJ2-7	.	CASSVAEGAYEQYF	TGTGCCAGCAGCGTAGCTGAGGGGGCTTACGAGCAGTACTTC
TRBV27	TRBD1	13	TRBJ2-7	.	CASSLTGSYEQYF	TGTGCCAGCAGTTTGACAGGGTCCTACGAGCAGTACTTC
TRBV19	TRBD1	15	TRBJ1-1	.	CASSRQGWSNTEAFF	TGTGCCAGTAGCAGACAGGGGTGGTCGAACACTGAAGCTTTCTTT
TRBV29-1	.	17	TRBJ1-3	.	CSVELGGGDSAGNTIYF	TGCAGCGTTGAACTGGGTGGAGGGGATTCTGCTGGAAACACCATATATTTT
TRBV5-1	.	15	TRBJ1-2	.	CASSLAGSPNYGYTF	TGCGCCAGCAGCTTGGCAGGCAGCCCCAACTATGGCTACACCTTC
TRBV30	TRBD1	14	TRBJ2-1	few	CAWVTGQAGNEQFF	TGTGCCTGGGTAACTGGACAGGCTGGCAATGAGCAGTTCTTC